This T cell receptor (beta chain) was recorded in a study of blood T cells in healthy people across ages. Overall study: T cells yielded about one barcoded beta molecule per two cells through template switching.

A note on this clonotype: Its antigen is currently unknown.

Together with a sample-barcoded 5' primer, a J-beta primer mix was included in a second PCR lasting roughly 6 to 12 cycles. Every cDNA molecule bore a tag from a template-switch adaptor containing 12 random nucleotides. TCRdb reanalysed the 5' RACE reads using MiXCR and keeps one entry per CDR3 protein. The sample yields about 1.7 million distinct CDR3 sequences, roughly 27% seen once. From germline, CDR1 is DFQATT and CDR2 SNEGSKA (reference sequence). The CDR3 spans 14 residues. Overall study results and limits: Observed TCR beta diversity per million T cells went down as age went up. This fall followed a roughly linear course with age. A conclusive naive versus antigen-experienced comparison was prevented by the unsorted PBMCs.

The chain employs TRBV20-1 and TRBJ2-5; 9 bases fit TRBD2. The J call may be wrong; the DNA end is better matched by TRBJ2-7. The specimen was blood. The TCR was taken from a woman aged 25 to 39 in good health. The CDR3 coding sequence is TGCAGTGCCCCAGATGCTAGCGGGACCCACGAGCAGTACTTC. Its translation is CSAPDASGTHEQYF.